This T cell receptor (beta chain) emerged from a study of neurological immune-mediated disorders. General study points: Private repertoires in all groups were suggested by the finding that expanded clones across subjects shared no CDR3 amino acid sequences. HTLV-1-associated myelopathy led in TCR clonal expansion, while multiple sclerosis ranked lowest, below healthy controls.

With 4 bases removed from V and 3 bases from J, the gap between germline ends came to 7 bases. This CDR3 region has 12 residues. CDR1 and CDR2 from the germline V gene are MNHNY and SVGAGI (reference sequence). Details on this clonotype: Its target is unknown.

The team produced cDNA through 5'RACE using 10-nucleotide random UMIs. From 15-18 subjects, each sequencing run yielded over 160 million TCR-beta sequences. TCRdb itself ran the 5' RACE reads through MiXCR, one entry per CDR3 protein. The table lists over 20,000 distinct CDR3 sequences, about 10% of them singletons, with about 20% in the top ten. This clonotype was obtained from a woman aged 55 to 70 with HTLV-1-associated myelopathy (HAM/TSP). What was sequenced was PBMCs. This chain links TRBV6-6 with TRBJ2-7, with D unclear. CDR3 in DNA: TGTGCCAGCAGTTTCATCCGCTACGAGCAGTACTTC. Translation: CASSFIRYEQYF.